The present entry profiles one T cell receptor beta chain with its context. Its matching antigen is unknown. It was RNA transcripts that yielded the amplified TCR beta CDR3 regions. HTBI primers were the set used in a first-round RT-PCR of the TCR CDR3. TCRdb used MiXCR to reprocess the multiplex PCR reads, holding one entry per CDR3 protein. Of fewer than 400,000 distinct CDR3 sequences listed, around 15% were seen once; the top ten hold 25% to 30%. This record comes from a study of T cells in Graves' hyperthyroidism and ophthalmopathy. Study-wide points: Separation of ophthalmopathy from stable hyperthyroidism was achieved by a 13 V-J model. Most clonotypes expanded in thyroid above 0.001 were likewise present in blood.

Any patient presenting with uncontrolled infection, other autoimmune disease, pregnancy or lactation was left out. CDR3 length: 13 residues. With 1 base removed from V and 8 bases from J, the gap between germline ends came to 14 bases. The germline V gene has CDR1 SQVTM and CDR2 ANQGSEA. This TCR came from a man aged 50 to 60 with Graves' ophthalmopathy. The specimen was blood. The chain carries TRBV29-1 and TRBJ1-2; no reliable D call. The CDR3 nucleotides read TGCAGCGTTGAAGCGGGCATCTCCTTAGGCTACACCTTC. Protein product: CSVEAGISLGYTF.